This T cell receptor beta chain originates from a study of CXCR3-negative and CXCR3-positive naive CD8 T cells. Study context: Each library held about 1.5 +/- 0.3 million TRB reads, around 140 million in total. Study-level points and caveats: CXCR3-negative naive cells had less hydrophobic TRB CDR3s than did CXCR3-positive naive cells. Similarly elevated diversity marked both naive subsets, with memory CD8+ cells showing far lower diversity. Most assays were run on fresh PBMCs (CXCR3 expression partially decreased after cryopreservation).

Turning to this clonotype: No antigen is known for it.

5' RACE with UMI labels generated the TRB cDNA libraries. TCRdb reprocessed the 5' RACE reads, keeping one entry per CDR3 protein, no DNA. The specimen's table records about 120,000 distinct CDR3 sequences. Germline loops: CDR1 LNHNV, CDR2 YYDKDF (reference sequence). CDR3 length equals 16 residues. The receptor's source is a human donor in good health. Some clones in this sample may be carry-over from other donors' samples. The V call is TRBV15, the J call TRBJ1-5. The sequenced sample was naive CXCR3+ CD8+ T cells from blood. As to subset: CD45RO-CCR7+CD27+CD95- naive CD8+ T cells expressing CXCR3 (TNR3+). CDR3 loop: CATSRDISGLSQPQHF.